This T cell receptor beta chain was observed in a study of PD-1 blockade in classical Hodgkin lymphoma (TCRdb year 2020). With respect to the entire study: Nivolumab dosing was 3 mg/kg intravenously every 2 weeks, continuing until either disease progression or unacceptable toxicity. The study used TCR beta sequencing and CyTOF to define a peripheral blood immune signature of response to PD-1 blockade in classical Hodgkin lymphoma.

The Qiagen DNeasy kit was used to extract genomic DNA both from unsorted PBMCs and from the negatively selected CD4+ and CD8+ fractions. TCR beta CDR3 regions were subjected to amplification by immunoSEQ multiplex PCR with primers that anneal to V and J segments. A synthetic immune receptor repertoire was used to minimize amplification bias, and any remaining bias was removed computationally after sequencing. The authors' analysis ran thus. Repertoire diversity was quantified as the Shannon entropy index using custom Python scripts. Unsorted, CD4+ and CD8+ repertoires were analyzed separately, except in combined analyses where CD4+ and CD8+ sequences were merged in silico. A clone counted as expanded when the clone's frequency after treatment rose at least 2-fold relative to C1D1, and clones undetected at baseline were given a pseudocount of 0.5. Singleton clones were defined as clones with 0 or 1 copy at C1D1, and non-singleton clones were defined as clones with 2 or more copies. Clones expanded in unsorted samples were annotated as CD4+, CD8+ or unknown by matching protein sequences in sorted samples from the same patient. Wilcoxon tests on paired samples were used to test diversity changes from C1D1 to C4D1. Drawn from immuneACCESS, this table holds only the in-frame rearrangements with V and J called that TCRdb kept. Clones are partly lost; checked studies trace under half to an unresolved V gene and leave the rest unexplained. Clone size and V and J calls were adopted from that table, with D and trimming inferred from the DNA. A total of around 40,000 clones appear in this sample, more than 60% of them only once. The ten largest clones capture 9.8% of the sample.

What the study reported, not specific to this receptor: Among trial patients, those achieving complete response had baseline diversity similar to that of newly diagnosed patients, while diversity was significantly lower in partial responders and progressors. Lower diversity was seen in patients whose nivolumab began less than 1 year after ASCT, and these patients were left out of later analyses so that immune reconstitution would not confound the results. Baseline TCR diversity was reported to be lower in newly diagnosed patients than in healthy donors, and even lower in relapsed/refractory patients. A significant rise by C4D1 was seen in CD4+ but not CD8+ TCR diversity (p=0.0027 vs p=0.16), with the rise being most apparent in complete responders (p=0.02). The study was restricted to a single clinical trial cohort, and the causes of repertoire differences, possibly disease activity or prior therapy, were left undefined.

The time point label on this specimen signifies: cycle 4 day 1 (C4D1), after 6 weeks of nivolumab. Every trial patient had relapsed after autologous stem cell transplantation, and cohorts A, B and C differed in prior brentuximab vedotin exposure. The trial cohort comprised around 60 patients with relapsed/refractory classical Hodgkin lymphoma whose best overall responses were complete response, partial response or progressive disease. Single-agent nivolumab was administered to trial patients in the multi-cohort phase II CheckMate 205 trial. An independent review committee assessed best overall response by applying the 2007 International Working Group response criteria. Trial PBMCs were collected just before the start of nivolumab (C1D1) and during therapy at cycle 2 day 1 and cycle 4 day 1. Peripheral blood was collected in 8 mL Vacutainer Cell Preparation Tubes, from which PBMCs were isolated by centrifugation and then cryopreserved.

Relative to germline, V is missing 3 bases and J is missing 5 bases, with 13 bases of the junction outside any gene match. There are 20 amino acids in the CDR3, from cysteine to phenylalanine inclusive. The sequence is cut down to CDR3 DNA, 60 bases in frame from base 1. Looking up the germline V gene yields CDR1 SGHVS and CDR2 FQNEAQ. Concerning this clone itself: Its binding antigen is unknown. No clone much larger than this one lies a single base away; base qualities are absent.

The source material was peripheral blood mononuclear cells (PBMCs), sampled before the fourth cycle of nivolumab. The rearrangement combines TRBV7-8 with TRBJ2-1, and 16 junction bases match TRBD2. The source of this sequence is a human donor with classical Hodgkin lymphoma. The CDR3 loop reads CASSFGPGTSGGARNNEQFF. The DNA is TGTGCCAGCAGCTTTGGGCCGGGGACTAGCGGGGGGGCTAGAAACAATGAGCAGTTCTTC.